This T cell receptor (beta chain) was captured in a study of blood T cell repertoires in COVID-19 (dated by TCRdb to the early 2020s). As for the study more broadly: The collaborator samples originated in the United States, Italy and Spain and spanned the acute and convalescent phases of COVID-19. The sample metadata nearly always contained a de-identified subject ID, COVID-19 status, age in years and sex. Samples came from the ongoing ImmuneRACE study (first 160 participants) plus 1,254 subjects from 6 global collaborators. Where HLA class I and class II types were available, the types were taken from metadata supplied by the sample provider, not from assay-based typing. A freely available public database, intended as a resource for researchers studying the immune response to SARS-CoV-2, is where the repertoires were released. The prospective study material was composed of cDNA or gDNA derived from T cells, B-cell-depleted T cells, or PBMCs. The dataset comprised deeply sampled blood TCRbeta repertoires from subjects exposed to, actively infected with, or recovered from COVID-19.

What the research found in general, with its limitations: The quantity of clinical and demographic metadata differed by source and by participant and was supplied without curation.

Note on this clone: Its cognate antigen has yet to be identified. No qualities accompany the bases; no much larger clone lies one base away.

Looking up the germline V gene yields CDR1 SGHRS and CDR2 YFSETQ. Relative to germline, V is 0 bases shorter and J is 3 bases shorter, with 13 bases between their ends. Spanning cysteine to phenylalanine, the CDR3 consists of 16 amino acids. The CDR3 DNA has 48 bases and is translated from base 1. Collaborating institutions collected whole blood in K2EDTA tubes following their own protocols. For TCRbeta analysis, collaborator samples were shipped as frozen whole blood, as isolated PBMCs, or as DNA extracted from either sample type. TCRbeta CDR3 regions were amplified from genomic DNA by means of the immunoSEQ Assay, a bias-controlled multiplex PCR. In the paper's pipeline: Within the assay, amplification of reference gene primers was used to estimate how many nucleated cells each sample contained. To quantify the absolute abundance of each unique TCRbeta CDR3 rearrangement, sequence reads were collapsed and filtered. For each sample, productive Simpson clonality was calculated by taking the square root of Simpson's diversity index across productive rearrangements. This immuneACCESS table, as held by TCRdb, lists in-frame sequences with V and J called but not all clones. Of the missing ones, under half trace to an unresolved V gene in checked studies; the others have no known cause. V, J and clone size are taken as reported in that table, and D and trimming were inferred from the DNA itself. In this sample the table shows about 260,000 clones, 82% of which occur a single time. Under 2% of the sample goes to the ten largest clones.

The sequenced material came from peripheral blood. Recombination linked TRBV5-1 to TRBJ2-1, with no confidently assigned D gene. The receptor was derived from a woman at least 80 years old with acute or convalescent COVID-19. In nucleotide form, the sequence is TGCGCCAGCAGCTTGGATACTATGATCGGCTACAATGAGCAGTTCTTC. The resulting protein is CASSLDTMIGYNEQFF. Reference TRBV5-1 and TRBJ2-1 proteins supply the regions before and after the CDR3; the full variable domain is: KAGVTQTPRYLIKTRGQQVTLSCSPISGHRSVSWYQQTPGQGLQFLFEYFSETQRNKGNFPGRFSGRQFSNSRSEMNVSTLELGDSALYLCASSLDTMIGYNEQFFGPGTRLTVL.